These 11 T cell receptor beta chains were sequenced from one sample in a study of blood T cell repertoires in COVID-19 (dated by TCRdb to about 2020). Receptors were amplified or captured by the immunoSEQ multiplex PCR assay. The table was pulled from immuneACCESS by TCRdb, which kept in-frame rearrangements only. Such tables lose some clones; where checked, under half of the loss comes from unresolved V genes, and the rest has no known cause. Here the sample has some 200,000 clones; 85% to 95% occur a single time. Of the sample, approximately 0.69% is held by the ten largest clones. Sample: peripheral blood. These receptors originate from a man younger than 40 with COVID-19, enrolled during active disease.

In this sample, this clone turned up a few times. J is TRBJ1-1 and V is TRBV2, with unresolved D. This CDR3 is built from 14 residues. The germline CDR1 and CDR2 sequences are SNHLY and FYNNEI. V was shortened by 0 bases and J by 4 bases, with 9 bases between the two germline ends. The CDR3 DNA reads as TGTGCCAGCAGTGAAGCGCAGGCGGGCACTGAAGCTTTCTTT. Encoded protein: CASSEAQAGTEAFF.

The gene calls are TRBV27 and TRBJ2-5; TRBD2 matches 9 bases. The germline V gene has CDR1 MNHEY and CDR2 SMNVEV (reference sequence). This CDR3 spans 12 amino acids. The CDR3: CARASGEETQYF. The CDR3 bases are TGTGCACGGGCTAGCGGGGAAGAGACCCAGTACTTC.

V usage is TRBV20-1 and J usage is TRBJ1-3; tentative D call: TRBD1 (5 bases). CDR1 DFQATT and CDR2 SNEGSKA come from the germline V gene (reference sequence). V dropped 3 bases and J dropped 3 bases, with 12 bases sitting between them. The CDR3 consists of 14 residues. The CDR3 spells CSASWGEGGNTIYF. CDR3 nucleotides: TGCAGTGCTAGTTGGGGGGAGGGTGGAAACACCATATATTTT.

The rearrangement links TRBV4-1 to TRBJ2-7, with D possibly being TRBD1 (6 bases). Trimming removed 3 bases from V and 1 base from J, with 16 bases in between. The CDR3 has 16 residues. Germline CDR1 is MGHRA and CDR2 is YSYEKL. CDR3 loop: CASSHPRGDMSYEQYF. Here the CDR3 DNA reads TGCGCCAGCAGCCACCCTCGAGGGGACATGTCCTACGAGCAGTACTTC.

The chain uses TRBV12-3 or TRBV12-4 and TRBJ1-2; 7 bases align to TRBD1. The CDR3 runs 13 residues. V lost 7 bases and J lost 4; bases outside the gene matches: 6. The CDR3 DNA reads TGTGCCAGCACCCAGACAGGGACCTATGGCTACACCTTC. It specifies CASTQTGTYGYTF.

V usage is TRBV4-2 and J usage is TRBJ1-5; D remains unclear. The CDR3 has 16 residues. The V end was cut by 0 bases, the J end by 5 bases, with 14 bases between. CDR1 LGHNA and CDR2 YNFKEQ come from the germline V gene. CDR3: CASSQDARAGDQPQHF. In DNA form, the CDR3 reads TGTGCCAGCAGCCAAGATGCCCGCGCGGGAGATCAGCCCCAGCATTTT.

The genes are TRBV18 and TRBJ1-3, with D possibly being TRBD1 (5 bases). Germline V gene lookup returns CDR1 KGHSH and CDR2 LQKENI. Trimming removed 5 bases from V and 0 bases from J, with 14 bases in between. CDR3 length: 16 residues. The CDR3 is CASSILQESSGNTIYF. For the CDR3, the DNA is TGTGCCAGCTCAATCCTACAGGAGAGCTCTGGAAACACCATATATTTT. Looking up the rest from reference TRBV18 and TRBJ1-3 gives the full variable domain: NAGVMQNPRHLVRRRGQEARLRCSPMKGHSHVYWYRQLPEEGLKFMVYLQKENIIDESGMPKERFSAEFPKEGPSILRIQQVVRGDSAAYFCASSILQESSGNTIYFGEGSWLTVV.

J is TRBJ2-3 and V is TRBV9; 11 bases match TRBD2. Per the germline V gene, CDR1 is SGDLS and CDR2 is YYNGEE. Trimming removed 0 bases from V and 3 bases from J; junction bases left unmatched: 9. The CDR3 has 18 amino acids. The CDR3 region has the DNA TGTGCCAGCAGCGTAGGGTCTAGCGGGGGGTTCAGAACAGATACGCAGTATTTT. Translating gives CASSVGSSGGFRTDTQYF.

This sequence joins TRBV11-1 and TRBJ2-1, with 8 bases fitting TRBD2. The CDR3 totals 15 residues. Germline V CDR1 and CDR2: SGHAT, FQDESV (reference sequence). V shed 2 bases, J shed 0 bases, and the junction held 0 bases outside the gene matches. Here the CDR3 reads CASSLLAGSYNEQFF. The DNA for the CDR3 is TGTGCCAGCAGCTTACTAGCGGGCTCCTACAATGAGCAGTTCTTC.

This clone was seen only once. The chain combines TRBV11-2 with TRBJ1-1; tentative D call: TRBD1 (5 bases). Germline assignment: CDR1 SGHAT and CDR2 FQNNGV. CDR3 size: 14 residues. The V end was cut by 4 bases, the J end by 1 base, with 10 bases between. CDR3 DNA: TGTGCCAGCAGCTCGGGGGGTACGAACACTGAAGCTTTCTTT. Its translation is CASSSGGTNTEAFF.

CDR3 coding DNA: TGTGCCAGCAGCCAACGCCGCGGGACAGGGACTTCTGGCTACACCTTC. Translation: CASSQRRGTGTSGYTF. The chain carries TRBV14 and TRBJ1-2, with 9 bases matching TRBD1. The CDR3 is 16 residues long. The V gene end was trimmed by 2 bases and the J gene end by 7 bases; junction bases not matched to a gene: 11. CDR1 is SGHDN, CDR2 FVKESK, per germline.